This T cell receptor (beta chain) derives from a study of post-analysis software for immune sequencing data. The study's findings and limits: Patients had higher frequencies than controls of about five TRBV segments, including TRBV5-6, TRBV5-1 and TRBV20-1.

This clonotype has only a few counts. Its matching antigen is unknown. Germline V lookup: CDR1 SGDLS, CDR2 YYNGEE. Trimming cost V 0 bases and J 0 bases, with 7 bases left between them. The CDR3 is 15 residues long. Sequencing libraries made from TCR beta cDNA carried unique molecular identifiers. MiXCR was run by TCRdb on the PCR reads, yielding one entry per CDR3 protein. The sample consists of roughly 540,000 distinct CDR3 sequences, roughly 34% of them appearing once. The clonotype was recovered from a girl under 18 with multiple sclerosis. Sequencing was carried out using blood. The chain uses TRBV9 and TRBJ2-1, with D perhaps matching TRBD1 or TRBD2 (6 bases each). CDR3 sequence reads: CASSVAGASYNEQFF. DNA for the CDR3: TGTGCCAGCAGCGTAGCGGGGGCCTCCTACAATGAGCAGTTCTTC.